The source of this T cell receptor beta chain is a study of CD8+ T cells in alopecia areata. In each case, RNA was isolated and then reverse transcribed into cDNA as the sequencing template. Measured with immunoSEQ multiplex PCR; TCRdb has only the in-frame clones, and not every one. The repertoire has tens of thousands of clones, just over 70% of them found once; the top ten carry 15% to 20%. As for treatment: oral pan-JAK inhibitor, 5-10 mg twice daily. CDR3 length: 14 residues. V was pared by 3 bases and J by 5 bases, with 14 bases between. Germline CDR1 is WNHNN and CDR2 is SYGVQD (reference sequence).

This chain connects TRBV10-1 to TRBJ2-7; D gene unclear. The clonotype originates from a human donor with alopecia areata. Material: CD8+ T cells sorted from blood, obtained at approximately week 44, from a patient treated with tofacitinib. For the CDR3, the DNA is TGCGCCAGCAGTGACACCCCGGAGAGCCACGAGCAGTACTTC. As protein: CASSDTPESHEQYF.